Detailed here is one T cell receptor beta chain. Its specificity is unknown. The sample is drawn from a study of CD4 T cells in relation to SARS-CoV-2 and coronaviruses. Libraries were prepared by immunoSEQ multiplex PCR; TCRdb keeps only in-frame clonotypes and omits some of them. The sample lists 25,000 or so clones; 75% to 80% were seen once. The unexposed donors gave CD4+ T cells in about 2011-2018, prior to COVID-19. CD4+ T cells were isolated from the cells after around 11 days of culture. Germline-derived CDR1 and CDR2 are SGHRS and YFSETQ. Between the trimmed V and J ends, which lost 4 bases and 3 bases, there was a span of 11 bases. The CDR3 loop spans 13 amino acids.

The sequence came from a human donor in good health. The specimen was CD4+ T cells from PBMCs, cultured in vitro. This chain links TRBV5-1 with TRBJ2-7, with no clear D. The DNA of the CDR3 is TGCGCCAGCAGCCTGGGCGGTGACTACGAGCAGTACTTC. As protein: CASSLGGDYEQYF.